A single sample is the source of the 3 T cell receptor beta chains below, sequenced in a study of T cells after yellow fever vaccination. TCRdb reprocessed the 5' RACE reads with MiXCR, giving one entry per CDR3 protein. The table has about 50,000 distinct CDR3 sequences, 7% to 9% seen once. Specimen: CD8+ T cells sorted from PBMCs, collected less than 16 days after the first yellow fever vaccination. These receptors all come from a man between 18 and 35 years old who received the YFV17D yellow fever vaccine.

This clonotype was observed at least ten times. The chain is built from TRBV6-1 and TRBJ1-6; 7 nucleotides line up with TRBD1. The CDR3 spans 14 residues. The trim removed 6 bases at V and 7 bases at J, leaving 6 bases unmatched. Germline CDR1 is MNHNS and CDR2 is SASEGT. The CDR3 is CASRAGTENSPLHF. CDR3 in DNA: TGTGCCAGCAGAGCCGGGACAGAGAATTCACCCCTCCACTTT.

This clonotype was counted at least ten times. This chain uses TRBV6-5 with TRBJ2-1; perhaps TRBD2 as D (5 bases). V lost 0 bases and J lost 0, with 12 bases in between. CDR1 is MNHEY and CDR2 is SVGAGI in the germline V gene. CDR3 length equals 17 residues. CDR3 amino acids: CASSYSRPSGSYNEQFF. CDR3 in DNA: TGTGCCAGCAGTTACTCGAGGCCCAGCGGCTCCTACAATGAGCAGTTCTTC.

This clonotype was recorded at least ten times. The chain employs TRBV12-3 or TRBV12-4 and TRBJ2-6; no reliable D call. CDR3 size: 16 residues. Trimming took 1 base from V and 4 from J, leaving 11 bases between them. The CDR3 reads CASSLGKRSGANVLTF. The CDR3 bases are TGTGCCAGCAGTTTAGGAAAACGGTCAGGGGCCAACGTCCTGACTTTC.